This TCR beta chain is drawn from a study of radiation and T cells in renal cell carcinoma. Study at large: Nephrectomy followed 15 Gy stereotactic body radiation by 4 weeks.

In the case of this clone: Its specificity is unknown.

TCRdb's copy holds only in-frame clones and misses some; the assay was immunoSEQ multiplex PCR. The sample has tens of thousands of clones, 80% to 90% seen once. Study-wide findings and caveats: From baseline, blood top tumor clonotypes peaked at 2 weeks post-radiation. No pretreatment tumor biopsies were available for baseline clonotypes.

Time point meaning: blood 2 weeks post-SBRT. Treatment meaning: 15 Gy SBRT to primary tumor, nephrectomy 4 weeks later. Radiation-treated patients gave blood at baseline, week 2 and week 4. The material sequenced was blood, taken from a patient whose treatment included radiotherapy and nephrectomy. This receptor was taken from a woman aged 50 to 65 with renal cell carcinoma.

The CDR3 sequence: CASSPSDRGINTDTQYF. CDR3 DNA: TGTGCCAGCAGCCCCTCGGACAGGGGGATCAACACAGATACGCAGTATTTT. This chain connects TRBV7-9 to TRBJ2-3; 10 bases fit TRBD1. Germline CDR1 is SEHNR and CDR2 is FQNEAQ (reference sequence). Unmatched junction bases numbered 10, after V lost 5 bases and J lost 2 bases. This CDR3 contains 17 residues.